These T cell receptor beta chains were read from a single sample in a study of blood T cell repertoires in COVID-19. Repertoires were generated with immunoSEQ multiplex PCR, while TCRdb's copy carries only in-frame clones and drops some. The sample carries 90,000 to 120,000 clones, more than 75% recorded once. The material sequenced was peripheral blood. The receptor set was obtained from a man aged 50 or older with acute or convalescent COVID-19. CDR3s include the opening cysteine and the closing phenylalanine or tryptophan. A D gene is named only where the DNA matches it firmly. Not all rows give a size; the values are once, few, many and, for expanded clones, a class.

TGTGCCAGCTCACCTTCGCCGACAGGGTATGGCTACACCTTC	CASSPSPTGYGYTF	TRBV18	TRBJ1-2	few	TRBD1
TGTGCCAGCAGCCTTCTCGGGGGAAGGAATGAGCAGTTCTTC	CASSLLGGRNEQFF	TRBV16	TRBJ2-1	once	NA
TGCGCCAGCAGTGCCCAACGGAGTTCCAATGAGCAGTTCTTC	CASSAQRSSNEQFF	TRBV10-1	TRBJ2-1	NA	NA
TGTGCCAGCAGCTTAATGCGGTCCCGGTGGACTGAAGCTTTCTTT	CASSLMRSRWTEAFF	TRBV7-8	TRBJ1-1	NA	NA
TGTGCCTGGAGTCCACCCGGGACAGCTGGAAACACCATATATTTT	CAWSPPGTAGNTIYF	TRBV30	TRBJ1-3	NA	TRBD1
TGTGCCAGCAGCCAAGATGGTGGGGCGAGAGTAGCGGGGGATACGCAGTATTTT	CASSQDGGARVAGDTQYF	TRBV4-2	TRBJ2-3	NA	TRBD2
TGTGCCAGCAGCTTGTCCGGGACTAGCGCCTTGAGTGAGCAGTTCTTC	CASSLSGTSALSEQFF	TRBV5-4	TRBJ2-1	NA	TRBD2
TGTGCCACCAGTGATTCCCGGACAGGGCATACTGAAGCTTTCTTT	CATSDSRTGHTEAFF	TRBV24-1	TRBJ1-1	NA	TRBD1
TGTGCCATCAGTGAGTTTCCAGCGTCGAACACCGGGGAGCTGTTTTTT	CAISEFPASNTGELFF	TRBV10-3	TRBJ2-2	NA	NA
TGTGCCAGCAGCCCGCCCGGGACTAGGAGCGCAGATACGCAGTATTTT	CASSPPGTRSADTQYF	TRBV7-9	TRBJ2-3	NA	TRBD2
TGCGCCAGCAGCTTGGACCCAGCGGTTAGCTCCTACGAGCAGTACTTC	CASSLDPAVSSYEQYF	TRBV5-1	TRBJ2-7	once	NA
TGTGCCAGCAGCTTGCAGGTGCCGGGGGGCGAGCAGTTCTTC	CASSLQVPGGEQFF	TRBV7-7	TRBJ2-1	NA	NA
TGTGCCAGCAGCAGGACAGGGTCTAGCAATCAGCCCCAGCATTTT	CASSRTGSSNQPQHF	TRBV6-2/TRBV6-3	TRBJ1-5	NA	TRBD1
TGTGCCAGCAGCCCTGGCCGTGCAGATACGCAGTATTTT	CASSPGRADTQYF	TRBV14	TRBJ2-3	NA	NA
TGTGCCAGCAGCTTGGGGGACAGGGTGAACACTGAAGCTTTCTTT	CASSLGDRVNTEAFF	TRBV2	TRBJ1-1	NA	TRBD1
TGTGCCAGCAGTCATACTGGGCCCCACTCCTACAATGAGCAGTTCTTC	CASSHTGPHSYNEQFF	TRBV7-2	TRBJ2-1	NA	NA
TGTGCCAGCCCCCCGAGAGGGACGAACACCGGGGAGCTGTTTTTT	CASPPRGTNTGELFF	TRBV7-9	TRBJ2-2	NA	NA
TGTGCCAGCAGTTTGGTCACATCTGGGCCTCAGCCCCAGCATTTT	CASSLVTSGPQPQHF	TRBV2	TRBJ1-5	once	NA
TGTGCCAGCAGAGGGGTAGGCATGCAGCCCCAGCATTTT	CASRGVGMQPQHF	TRBV6-6	TRBJ1-5	NA	NA
TGTGCCAGCAGTGGGGCCAGACAAGAGACCCAGTACTTC	CASSGARQETQYF	TRBV5-4	TRBJ2-5	NA	NA
TGCAGCGTTCGGACCCTAGCGGGAGGGCCGGATACGCAGTATTTT	CSVRTLAGGPDTQYF	TRBV29-1	TRBJ2-3	NA	TRBD2